A single sample gave rise to the 17 T cell receptor beta chains below, sequenced in a study of OX40 agonist ivuxolimab in advanced cancers. TCRdb's copy holds only in-frame clones and misses some; the assay was immunoSEQ multiplex PCR. The sample contains about 89,000 clones, approximately 91% of which appear only once. The sample in question was CD4+ or CD8+ T cells sorted from blood, obtained in a trial of the OX40 agonist ivuxolimab. These TCRs come from an adult with an advanced solid tumor such as melanoma, head and neck, liver or kidney cancer.

The chain couples TRBV7-3 to TRBJ2-5, with D tentatively TRBD1 or TRBD2 (6 bases each). CDR3 size: 14 residues. CDR1 and CDR2 (germline): SGHTA, FQGTGA. V lost 5 bases and J lost 5, with 15 bases in between. CDR3 coding DNA: TGTGCCAGCAGCCGGGGGCCGGCCGGGGAGACCCAGTACTTC. Its protein is CASSRGPAGETQYF.

The gene calls are TRBV28 and TRBJ2-7; tentatively, D is TRBD2 (5 bases). V lost 5 bases, J lost 6 bases, and 8 bases lay in between. Per the germline V gene, CDR1 is MDHEN and CDR2 is SYDVKM. This CDR3 spans 11 amino acids. CDR3 bases: TGTGCCAGCAGTGTAGGACTCGAGCAGTACTTC. Protein product: CASSVGLEQYF.

The chain employs TRBV29-1 and TRBJ2-5; D remains ambiguous. The CDR3 is made up of 12 amino acids. With 3 bases removed from V and 2 bases from J, the gap between germline ends came to 7 bases. The V gene's germline CDR1 is SQVTM and CDR2 ANQGSEA. CDR3 residues: CSVDRQQETQYF. CDR3 coding DNA: TGCAGCGTTGACCGCCAACAAGAGACCCAGTACTTC.

This chain connects TRBV18 to TRBJ2-3; 8 nucleotides agree with TRBD2. Trimming removed 6 bases from V and 0 bases from J; junction bases left unmatched: 17. The CDR3 contains 19 residues. Germline V gene data show CDR1 as KGHSH and CDR2 as LQKENI. This CDR3 reads CASSQQRTSTTKSTDTQYF. CDR3 coding DNA: TGTGCCAGCTCCCAGCAGAGGACTAGCACTACAAAAAGCACAGATACGCAGTATTTT.

The gene calls are TRBV4-3 and TRBJ2-3; 13 bases fit TRBD2. J was trimmed by 5 bases and V by 4 bases; bases with no gene match: 6. Germline V gives CDR1 LGHNA, CDR2 YSLEER. The CDR3 is 16 residues long. The DNA for the CDR3 is TGCGCCAGCAGCCGACTAGCGGGAGGAGCGGGAGATACGCAGTATTTT. Protein: CASSRLAGGAGDTQYF.

The rearrangement uses TRBV6-5 and TRBJ2-7; 7 bases match TRBD1. Germline V gene data show CDR1 as MNHEY and CDR2 as SVGAGI. CDR3 size: 14 residues. The junction had 8 bases not matched to a gene; V was cut back by 6 bases and J by 3 bases. CDR3 in DNA: TGTGCCAGCAGGCAAATGACAGGGTACTACGAGCAGTACTTC. Amino acid sequence: CASRQMTGYYEQYF.

This rearrangement joins TRBV5-4 to TRBJ2-5; TRBD1 or TRBD2 may be the D gene (6 bases each). This CDR3 has 16 amino acids. V was cut by 3 bases and J by 5 bases, with 20 bases left in between. From germline, CDR1 is SGHNT and CDR2 YYREEE (reference sequence). The chain's CDR3 is CASSSGGNSQRETQYF. The CDR3 region has the DNA TGTGCCAGCAGCTCCGGGGGCAATAGTCAGCGTGAGACCCAGTACTTC.

V is TRBV28 and J is TRBJ2-1; 12 bases agree with TRBD2. J lost 1 base, V lost 5 bases, and 0 bases had no gene match. The CDR3 runs 15 residues. Germline CDR1 reads MDHEN; CDR2 reads SYDVKM. CDR3 sequence reads: CASSLAGGSYNEQFF. The CDR3 bases are TGTGCCAGCAGTCTAGCGGGGGGGTCCTACAATGAGCAGTTCTTC. The whole variable domain, filled in from reference TRBV28 and TRBJ2-1, reads DVKVTQSSRYLVKRTGEKVFLECVQDMDHENMFWYRQDPGLGLRLIYFSYDVKMKEKGDIPEGYSVSREKKERFSLILESASTNQTSMYLCASSLAGGSYNEQFFGPGTRLTVL.

The CDR3 DNA reads as TGTGCCAGCAGTACCCGAGACAGAAGCACTGAAGCTTTCTTT. Translated: CASSTRDRSTEAFF. The chain is built from TRBV7-8 and TRBJ1-1; tentative D call: TRBD1 (5 bases). V was trimmed by 6 bases and J by 4 bases, leaving 15 bases between them. This CDR3 has 14 amino acids. The germline CDR1 and CDR2 sequences are SGHVS and FQNEAQ.

The chain uses TRBV4-3 and TRBJ2-1; 11 bases are shared with TRBD2. This CDR3 region has 19 residues. In germline, CDR1 is LGHNA, CDR2 YSLEER. Trimming removed 4 bases from V and 0 bases from J; junction bases left unmatched: 11. CDR3 sequence reads: CASSRRPQGLADSYNEQFF. CDR3 bases: TGCGCCAGCAGCCGACGCCCCCAGGGACTAGCGGACTCCTACAATGAGCAGTTCTTC.

This chain links TRBV10-3 with TRBJ2-5; perhaps TRBD2 as D (6 bases). The ends were cut back, 8 bases at V and 0 bases at J, with 10 bases in the middle. The length of the CDR3 is 13 residues. Per the germline V gene, CDR1 is ENHRY and CDR2 is SYGVKD. The CDR3 here is CAIGGLNQETQYF. The CDR3 bases are TGTGCCATCGGGGGACTCAACCAAGAGACCCAGTACTTC.

In this sample, this clone turned up a few times. The chain couples TRBV4-1 to TRBJ2-1; TRBD2 aligns across 11 bases. Trimming cost V 4 bases and J 4 bases; bases outside gene matches: 15. Germline V lookup: CDR1 MGHRA, CDR2 YSYEKL. The CDR3 covers 19 residues. The CDR3 coding sequence is TGCGCCAGCAGCCCACGGCGTATGTGGGGGACTAGCGGATACAATGAGCAGTTCTTC. Translated, it gives CASSPRRMWGTSGYNEQFF.

This clone was detected once. Here the CDR3 DNA reads TGCGCCAGCAGCTCTTCTCAGGATTACACCGGGGAGCTGTTTTTT. Protein: CASSSSQDYTGELFF. The chain recombines TRBV5-1 with TRBJ2-2; D is ambiguous. Trimming left V 3 bases short and J 3 bases short, with 12 bases between. Germline assignment: CDR1 SGHRS and CDR2 YFSETQ. There are 15 residues in the CDR3.

V usage is TRBV25-1 and J usage is TRBJ2-7, with D unresolved. Looked up from germline, CDR1 is MGHDK and CDR2 is SYGVNS. V was pared by 5 bases and J by 0 bases, with 14 bases between. CDR3 length: 15 amino acids. The CDR3 region is CASSSASHYSYEQYF. For the CDR3, the DNA is TGTGCCAGCAGTTCTGCTTCCCATTACTCCTACGAGCAGTACTTC.

The chain uses TRBV7-8 and TRBJ2-1; D might be TRBD1 (6 bases). This CDR3 spans 17 amino acids. Trimming removed 5 bases at V and 7 bases at J, with 24 bases between. Germline V gene data show CDR1 as SGHVS and CDR2 as FQNEAQ. CDR3 loop: CASSPLLTGMVSNEQFF. The CDR3 DNA sequence: TGTGCCAGCAGCCCGCTACTTACAGGGATGGTAAGTAATGAGCAGTTCTTC.

CDR3 sequence: CASSIVGDTQYF. The CDR3 DNA reads TGTGCCAGCAGTATCGTTGGAGATACGCAGTATTTT. This chain links TRBV7-9 with TRBJ2-3; D gene unclear. CDR3 length: 12 amino acids. CDR1 is SEHNR and CDR2 is FQNEAQ in the germline V gene (reference sequence). V lost 6 bases and J 5 bases, leaving 9 bases between the germline ends.

This chain joins TRBV27 and TRBJ2-2, with D maybe TRBD1 (5 bases). The germline V and J ends were trimmed by 0 bases and 2 bases, with 10 bases remaining between them. The germline V gene has CDR1 MNHEY and CDR2 SMNVEV (reference sequence). The CDR3 contains 16 residues. The CDR3, as DNA: TGTGCCAGCAGTTTATCGGGGCAGGTTAACACCGGGGAGCTGTTTTTT. This translates into CASSLSGQVNTGELFF.